This T cell receptor beta chain stems from a study of technical replicates of blood from a handful of donors. Repertoires were generated with immunoSEQ multiplex PCR, while TCRdb's copy carries only in-frame clones and drops some. The table includes about 88,000 clones, 92% detected once. The CDR3 sequence is 17 residues long. The ends were cut back, 6 bases at V and 2 bases at J, with 21 bases in the middle. The receptor was isolated from a human donor in good health. Sequenced sample: T cells isolated from PBMCs. The J gene is TRBJ1-3, the V gene TRBV5-7; no definite D call. TRBV5-7 is given ORF status, its function remaining uncertain. This chain's CDR3 is CASTCIRRQCPGNTIYF. DNA of the CDR3: TGTGCCAGCACCTGTATCCGCAGGCAGTGTCCTGGAAACACCATATATTTT.